Listed below are T cell receptor beta chains from one sample, sequenced in a study of shared clonotypes between healthy human individuals. Method: immunoSEQ multiplex PCR; TCRdb's copy keeps in-frame clones and lacks some. The sample consists of some 1,400,000 clones, around 95% of them appearing once. The sequenced material came from naive CD4+ T cells sorted from blood. The origin of the receptors is a man younger than 40 in good health. CDR3s include the opening cysteine and the closing phenylalanine or tryptophan. A D gene is named only where the DNA matches it firmly. Size values are once, few and many counts, or a class for expanded clones, and some rows have none.

TRBJ1-4 | NA | TRBV6-1 | 13 | TRBD1 | CASRGQGNEKLFF | TGTGCCAGCAGAGGACAGGGGAATGAAAAACTGTTTTTT
TRBJ2-7 | NA | TRBV14 | 11 | NA | CASSHGWEQYF | TGTGCCAGCAGCCACGGCTGGGAGCAGTACTTC
TRBJ2-3 | NA | TRBV30 | 14 | NA | CAWSDSGNIITQYF | TGTGCCTGGAGTGACTCGGGGAATATAATAACGCAGTATTTT
TRBJ2-2 | NA | TRBV21-1 | 19 | NA | CASSPGTSGRALDTGELFF | TGTGCCAGCAGCCCCGGGACTAGCGGGAGGGCCTTAGACACCGGGGAGCTGTTTTTT
TRBJ2-7 | NA | TRBV7-9 | 13 | NA | CASSLKSGYEQYF | TGTGCCAGCAGCTTAAAGTCTGGCTACGAGCAGTACTTC
TRBJ2-1 | NA | TRBV14 | 16 | NA | CASSQDRGTAYNEQFF | TGTGCCAGCAGCCAAGATCGGGGGACAGCCTACAATGAGCAGTTCTTC
TRBJ1-5 | NA | TRBV7-8 | 12 | NA | CASSLGSQPQHF | TGTGCCAGCAGCTTAGGTAGTCAGCCCCAGCATTTT
TRBJ1-2 | NA | TRBV18 | 15 | TRBD1 | CASSSGGEANYGYTF | TGTGCCAGCTCATCAGGGGGCGAGGCTAACTATGGCTACACCTTC
TRBJ2-7 | NA | TRBV27 | 16 | TRBD2 | CASSPFFLAGTYEQYF | TGTGCCAGCAGTCCCTTCTTCCTAGCGGGGACCTACGAGCAGTACTTC
TRBJ1-5 | NA | TRBV5-5 | 15 | TRBD1 | CASSLGQGRNQPQHF | TGTGCCAGCAGCTTGGGACAGGGGCGTAATCAGCCCCAGCATTTT
TRBJ2-5 | NA | TRBV19 | 15 | TRBD1 | CASSSSTGVGKTQYF | TGTGCCAGTAGTTCCTCGACAGGGGTTGGGAAGACCCAGTACTTC
TRBJ2-7 | NA | TRBV7-2 | 18 | TRBD1 | CASSLTYPGTGGPSEQYF | TGTGCCAGCAGCCTTACCTACCCCGGGACAGGGGGCCCCTCCGAGCAGTACTTC
TRBJ2-7 | NA | TRBV28 | 11 | NA | CASSLFGEQYF | TGTGCCAGCAGTTTATTCGGCGAGCAGTACTTC
TRBJ1-5 | NA | TRBV6-1 | 15 | NA | CASSERGWGNQPQHF | TGTGCCAGCAGTGAAAGAGGTTGGGGCAATCAGCCCCAGCATTTT
TRBJ2-3 | NA | TRBV5-1 | 12 | NA | CASSDEGDTQYF | TGCGCCAGCAGCGATGAGGGAGATACGCAGTATTTT
TRBJ1-3 | NA | TRBV5-1 | 14 | TRBD1 | CASSPGTGGNTIYF | TGCGCCAGCAGCCCGGGGACAGGAGGAAACACCATATATTTT
TRBJ1-4 | NA | TRBV10-3 | 15 | TRBD1 | CAISESTRGHEKLFF | TGTGCCATCAGTGAGTCGACCAGGGGGCATGAAAAACTGTTTTTT
TRBJ1-3 | NA | TRBV5-5 | 16 | NA | CASSFTGYSPGNTIYF | TGTGCCAGCAGCTTCACAGGGTATTCCCCTGGAAACACCATATATTTT
TRBJ1-1 | NA | TRBV10-1 | 14 | NA | CASSESRLYTEAFF | TGCGCCAGCAGTGAGTCGCGGTTGTACACTGAAGCTTTCTTT
TRBJ1-2 | NA | TRBV28 | 17 | TRBD1 | CASSLFSGTGANYGYTF | TGTGCCAGCAGTTTATTCTCCGGGACAGGGGCGAACTATGGCTACACCTTC
TRBJ2-1 | NA | TRBV29-1 | 13 | NA | CSVDQARRNEQFF | TGCAGCGTTGACCAGGCTAGGAGAAATGAGCAGTTCTTC
TRBJ2-7 | NA | TRBV11-2 | 14 | TRBD1 | CASSSLQGPYEQYF | TGTGCCAGCAGCTCATTACAGGGGCCCTACGAGCAGTACTTC
TRBJ2-3 | NA | TRBV7-8 | 18 | NA | CASSLLGGAGDRTDTQYF | TGTGCCAGCAGCCTTTTAGGGGGGGCCGGGGATCGCACAGATACGCAGTATTTT
TRBJ2-1 | NA | TRBV7-9 | 16 | NA | CASSFSGEAGYNEQFF | TGTGCCAGCAGCTTTTCGGGGGAGGCTGGGTACAATGAGCAGTTCTTC
TRBJ1-3 | NA | TRBV9 | 14 | NA | CASSVVGGSNTIYF | TGTGCCAGCAGCGTAGTCGGGGGATCAAACACCATATATTTT
TRBJ2-5 | NA | TRBV5-1 | 14 | NA | CASSLQQIQETQYF | TGCGCCAGCAGCTTGCAACAGATCCAAGAGACCCAGTACTTC
TRBJ2-3 | NA | TRBV4-3 | 16 | TRBD1 | CASSQGIGTGADTQYF | TGCGCCAGCAGCCAAGGAATTGGGACAGGGGCAGATACGCAGTATTTT
TRBJ2-2 | NA | TRBV11-3 | 15 | NA | CASSPRDGPTGELFF | TGTGCCAGCAGCCCGCGGGACGGCCCCACCGGGGAGCTGTTTTTT
TRBJ1-5 | NA | TRBV7-2 | 17 | NA | CASSLARATGRNQPQHF | TGTGCCAGCAGCTTAGCGAGGGCAACAGGGAGGAATCAGCCCCAGCATTTT
TRBJ2-1 | once | TRBV4-2 | 13 | NA | CASSQVADNEQFF | TGTGCCAGCAGCCAAGTAGCCGACAATGAGCAGTTCTTC
TRBJ2-1 | NA | TRBV11-3 | 16 | TRBD2 | CASSLNSGITYNEQFF | TGTGCCAGCAGCTTAAATAGCGGGATAACCTACAATGAGCAGTTCTTC
TRBJ2-1 | NA | TRBV11-3 | 12 | NA | CASSSGTPEQFF | TGTGCCAGCAGCTCCGGTACTCCTGAGCAGTTCTTC
TRBJ2-3 | NA | TRBV5-1 | 17 | NA | CASSLGYRGKHTDTQYF | TGCGCCAGCAGCTTGGGGTACAGAGGCAAGCACACAGATACGCAGTATTTT
TRBJ2-5 | NA | TRBV5-1 | 14 | NA | CASSSTGISETQYF | TGCGCCAGCAGCTCTACAGGGATTAGCGAGACCCAGTACTTC
TRBJ1-5 | NA | TRBV6-5 | 14 | NA | CASTPRGINQPQHF | TGTGCCAGCACCCCCCGGGGGATTAATCAGCCCCAGCATTTT
TRBJ2-7 | NA | TRBV2 | 11 | NA | CASRGWYEQYF | TGTGCCAGCAGGGGGTGGTACGAGCAGTACTTC
TRBJ2-1 | NA | TRBV7-8 | 16 | NA | CASSLGLYLLDNEQFF | TGTGCCAGCAGCTTAGGATTATATCTACTGGACAATGAGCAGTTCTTC
TRBJ2-7 | NA | TRBV25-1 | 17 | TRBD2 | CASSDSGKGSPYDEQYF | TGTGCCAGCAGTGATAGCGGGAAAGGAAGCCCCTACGACGAGCAGTACTTC
TRBJ2-7 | NA | TRBV6-6 | 15 | NA | CASRTRVSGPIEQYF | TGTGCCAGCAGAACCAGGGTTTCGGGACCCATCGAGCAGTACTTC
TRBJ2-1 | NA | TRBV19 | 13 | NA | CASTNLAGREQFF | TGTGCCAGTACCAACCTGGCGGGTCGTGAGCAGTTCTTC
TRBJ2-7 | NA | TRBV9 | 14 | NA | CASSPGLLTYEQYF | TGTGCCAGCAGCCCTGGACTTCTAACTTACGAGCAGTACTTC
TRBJ2-7 | NA | TRBV11-2 | 14 | NA | CASSLGLASDEQYF | TGTGCCAGCAGCTTAGGGCTAGCGTCCGACGAGCAGTACTTC
TRBJ1-3 | NA | TRBV28 | 18 | NA | CASSSGATGHNSGNTIYF | TGTGCCAGCAGTTCAGGCGCCACCGGACACAACTCTGGAAACACCATATATTTT
TRBJ2-1 | NA | TRBV5-1 | 13 | NA | CASSLGLNNEQFF | TGCGCCAGCAGCTTGGGCCTAAACAATGAGCAGTTCTTC